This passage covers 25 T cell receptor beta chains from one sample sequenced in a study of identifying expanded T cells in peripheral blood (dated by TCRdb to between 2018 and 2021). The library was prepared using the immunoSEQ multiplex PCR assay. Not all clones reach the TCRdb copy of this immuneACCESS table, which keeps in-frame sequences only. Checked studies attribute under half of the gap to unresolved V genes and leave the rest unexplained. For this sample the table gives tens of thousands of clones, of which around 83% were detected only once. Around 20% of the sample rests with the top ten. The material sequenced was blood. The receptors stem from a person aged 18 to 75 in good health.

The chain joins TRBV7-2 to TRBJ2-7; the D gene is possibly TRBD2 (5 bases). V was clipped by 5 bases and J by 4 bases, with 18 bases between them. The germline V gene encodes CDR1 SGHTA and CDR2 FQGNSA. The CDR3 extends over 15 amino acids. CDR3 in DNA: TGTGCCAGCAGCGAGGGTATCGCTAGCATTTACGAGCAGTACTTC. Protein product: CASSEGIASIYEQYF.

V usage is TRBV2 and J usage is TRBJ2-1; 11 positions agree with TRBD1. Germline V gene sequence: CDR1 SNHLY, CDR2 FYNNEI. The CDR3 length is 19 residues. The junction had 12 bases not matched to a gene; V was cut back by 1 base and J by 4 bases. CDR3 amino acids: CASSEDGQGARRYYNEQFF. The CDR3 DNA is TGTGCCAGCAGTGAAGACGGACAGGGGGCCCGTAGGTATTACAATGAGCAGTTCTTC.

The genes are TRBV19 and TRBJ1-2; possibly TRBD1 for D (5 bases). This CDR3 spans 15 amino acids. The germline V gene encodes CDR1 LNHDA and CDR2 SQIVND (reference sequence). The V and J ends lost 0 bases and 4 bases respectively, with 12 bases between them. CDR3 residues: CASSIDLEGPYGYTF. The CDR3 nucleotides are TGTGCCAGTAGTATAGATCTGGAGGGACCCTATGGCTACACCTTC.

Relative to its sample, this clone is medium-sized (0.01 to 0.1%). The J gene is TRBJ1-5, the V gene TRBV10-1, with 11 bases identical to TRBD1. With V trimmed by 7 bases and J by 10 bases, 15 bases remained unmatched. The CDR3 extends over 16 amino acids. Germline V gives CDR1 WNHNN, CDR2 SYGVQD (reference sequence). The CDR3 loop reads CASTNTRDRGCRPQHF. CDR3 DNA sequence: TGCGCCAGCACCAACACGCGGGACAGGGGGTGCAGACCCCAGCATTTT.

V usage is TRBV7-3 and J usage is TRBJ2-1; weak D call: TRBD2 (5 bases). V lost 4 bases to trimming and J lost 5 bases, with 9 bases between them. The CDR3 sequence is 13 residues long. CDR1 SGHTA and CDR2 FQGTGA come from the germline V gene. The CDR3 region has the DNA TGTGCCAGCAGCTGGGAGCCCGACAATGAGCAGTTCTTC. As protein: CASSWEPDNEQFF.

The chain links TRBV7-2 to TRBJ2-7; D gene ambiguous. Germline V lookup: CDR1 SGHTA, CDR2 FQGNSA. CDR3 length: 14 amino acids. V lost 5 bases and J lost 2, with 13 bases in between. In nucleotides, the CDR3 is TGTGCCAGCAGCCAAAGTCGGGCGGCCTACGAGCAGTACTTC. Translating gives CASSQSRAAYEQYF.

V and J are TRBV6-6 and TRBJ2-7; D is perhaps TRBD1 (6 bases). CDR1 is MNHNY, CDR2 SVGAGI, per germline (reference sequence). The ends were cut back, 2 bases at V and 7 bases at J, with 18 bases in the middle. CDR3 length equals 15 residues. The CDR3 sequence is CASSYVRGRGNEQYF. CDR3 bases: TGTGCCAGCAGTTACGTCAGGGGCCGGGGAAATGAGCAGTACTTC.

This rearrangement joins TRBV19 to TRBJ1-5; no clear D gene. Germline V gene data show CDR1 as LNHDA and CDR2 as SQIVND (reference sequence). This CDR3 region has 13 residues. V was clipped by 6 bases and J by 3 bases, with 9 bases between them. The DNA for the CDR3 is TGTGCCAGTAGGGATTCGATCAATCAGCCCCAGCATTTT. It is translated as CASRDSINQPQHF.

The CDR3, as DNA: TGCGCCAGCAGCCCTTTCGCCATGGAGTTGAACACTGAAGCTTTCTTT. It yields the protein CASSPFAMELNTEAFF. The V call is TRBV4-1, the J call TRBJ1-1; D unclear. Trimming cost V 4 bases and J 0 bases, with 15 bases left between them. CDR1 and CDR2 (germline): MGHRA, YSYEKL. This CDR3 comprises 16 residues.

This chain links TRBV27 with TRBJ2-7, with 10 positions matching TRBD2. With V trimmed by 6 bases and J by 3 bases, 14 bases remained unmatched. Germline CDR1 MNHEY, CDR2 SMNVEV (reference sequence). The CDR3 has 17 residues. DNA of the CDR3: TGTGCCAGCAGCCTCCTCGGCCCAGCGGGAGGGTTCTACGAGCAGTACTTC. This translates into CASSLLGPAGGFYEQYF.

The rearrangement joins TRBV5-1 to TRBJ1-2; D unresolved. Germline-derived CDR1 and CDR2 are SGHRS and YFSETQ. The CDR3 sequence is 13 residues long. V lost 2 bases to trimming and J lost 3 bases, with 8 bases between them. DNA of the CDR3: TGCGCCAGCAGCTTAGAAGAGCACTATGGCTACACCTTC. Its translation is CASSLEEHYGYTF.

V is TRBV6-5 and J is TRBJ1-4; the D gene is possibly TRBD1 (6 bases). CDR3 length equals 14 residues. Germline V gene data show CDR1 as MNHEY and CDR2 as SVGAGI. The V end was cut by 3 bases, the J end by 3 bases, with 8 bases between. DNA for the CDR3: TGTGCCAGCAGTTATGGGGGGCCTAATGAAAAACTGTTTTTT. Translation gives CASSYGGPNEKLFF.

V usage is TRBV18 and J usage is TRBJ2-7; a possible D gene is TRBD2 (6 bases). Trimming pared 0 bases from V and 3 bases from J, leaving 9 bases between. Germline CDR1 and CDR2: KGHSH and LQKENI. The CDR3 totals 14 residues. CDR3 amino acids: CASSPPSGGYEQYF. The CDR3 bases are TGTGCCAGCTCACCACCTAGCGGTGGCTACGAGCAGTACTTC.

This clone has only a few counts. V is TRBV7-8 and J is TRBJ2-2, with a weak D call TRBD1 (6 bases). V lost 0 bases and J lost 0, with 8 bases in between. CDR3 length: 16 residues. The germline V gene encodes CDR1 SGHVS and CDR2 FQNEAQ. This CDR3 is CASSLAPGANTGELFF. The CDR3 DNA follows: TGTGCCAGCAGCTTAGCTCCAGGGGCGAACACCGGGGAGCTGTTTTTT. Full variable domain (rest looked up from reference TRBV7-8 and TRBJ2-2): GAGVSQSPRYKVAKRGQDVALRCDPISGHVSLFWYQQALGQGPEFLTYFQNEAQLDKSGLPSDRFFAERPEGSVSTLKIQRTQQEDSAVYLCASSLAPGANTGELFFGEGSRLTVL.

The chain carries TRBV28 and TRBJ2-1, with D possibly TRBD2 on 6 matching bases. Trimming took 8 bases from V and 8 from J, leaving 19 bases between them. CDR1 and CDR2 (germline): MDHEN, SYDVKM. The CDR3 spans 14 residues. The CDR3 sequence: CASLSGGKNYEQFF. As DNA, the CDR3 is TGTGCCAGCCTCTCAGGAGGGAAAAACTATGAGCAGTTCTTC. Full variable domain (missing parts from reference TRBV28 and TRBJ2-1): DVKVTQSSRYLVKRTGEKVFLECVQDMDHENMFWYRQDPGLGLRLIYFSYDVKMKEKGDIPEGYSVSREKKERFSLILESASTNQTSMYLCASLSGGKNYEQFFGPGTRLTVL.

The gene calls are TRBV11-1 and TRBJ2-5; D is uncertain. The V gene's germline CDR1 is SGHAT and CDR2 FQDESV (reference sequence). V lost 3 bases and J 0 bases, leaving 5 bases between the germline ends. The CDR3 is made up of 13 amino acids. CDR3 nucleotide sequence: TGTGCCAGCAGCTTCGCGTACCAAGAGACCCAGTACTTC. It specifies CASSFAYQETQYF. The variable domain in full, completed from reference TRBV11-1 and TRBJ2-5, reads EAEVAQSPRYKITEKSQAVAFWCDPISGHATLYWYRQILGQGPELLVQFQDESVVDDSQLPKDRFSAERLKGVDSTLKIQPAELGDSAMYLCASSFAYQETQYFGPGTRLLVL.

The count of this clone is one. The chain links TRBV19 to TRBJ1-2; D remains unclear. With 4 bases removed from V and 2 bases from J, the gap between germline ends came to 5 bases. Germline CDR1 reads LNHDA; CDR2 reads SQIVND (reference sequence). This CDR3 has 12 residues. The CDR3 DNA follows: TGTGCCAGTAGTACACAAAACTATGGCTACACCTTC. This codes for CASSTQNYGYTF.

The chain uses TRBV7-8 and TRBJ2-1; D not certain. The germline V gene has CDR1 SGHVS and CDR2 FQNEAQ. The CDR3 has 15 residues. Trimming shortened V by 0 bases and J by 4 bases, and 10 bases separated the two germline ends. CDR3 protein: CASSLAEAEYNEQFF. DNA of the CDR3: TGTGCCAGCAGCTTAGCAGAGGCCGAGTACAATGAGCAGTTCTTC.

As DNA, the CDR3 is TGTGCCAGTAGTATAGATCCCGGGCGCTTTGAAAAACTGTTTTTT. Amino acids: CASSIDPGRFEKLFF. The genes are TRBV19 and TRBJ1-4, with no clear D. The length of the CDR3 is 15 residues. The ends were cut back, 0 bases at V and 7 bases at J, with 12 bases in the middle. Germline CDR1 is LNHDA and CDR2 is SQIVND (reference sequence).

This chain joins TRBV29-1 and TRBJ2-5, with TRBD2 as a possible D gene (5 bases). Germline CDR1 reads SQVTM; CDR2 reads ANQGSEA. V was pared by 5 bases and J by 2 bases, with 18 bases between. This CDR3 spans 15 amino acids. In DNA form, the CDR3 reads TGCAGCGTTACTTTAGCGAACGTCCGACAAGAGACCCAGTACTTC. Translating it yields CSVTLANVRQETQYF. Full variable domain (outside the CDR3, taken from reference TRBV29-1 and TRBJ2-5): SAVISQKPSRDICQRGTSLTIQCQVDSQVTMMFWYRQQPGQSLTLIATANQGSEATYESGFVIDKFPISRPNLTFSTLTVSNMSPEDSSIYLCSVTLANVRQETQYFGPGTRLLVL.

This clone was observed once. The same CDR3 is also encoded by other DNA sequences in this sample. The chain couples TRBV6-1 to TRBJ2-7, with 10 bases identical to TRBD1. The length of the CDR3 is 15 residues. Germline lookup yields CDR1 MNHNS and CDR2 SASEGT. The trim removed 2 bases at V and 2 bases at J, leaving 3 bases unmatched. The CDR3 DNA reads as TGTGCCAGCAGTGAACGGACAGGGGGTACCTACGAGCAGTACTTC. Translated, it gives CASSERTGGTYEQYF.

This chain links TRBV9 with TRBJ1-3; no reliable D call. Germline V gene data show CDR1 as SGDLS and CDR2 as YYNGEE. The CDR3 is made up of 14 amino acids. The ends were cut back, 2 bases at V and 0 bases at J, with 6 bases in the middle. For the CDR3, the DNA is TGTGCCAGCAGCGTTCAGTTCTCTGGAAACACCATATATTTT. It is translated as CASSVQFSGNTIYF.

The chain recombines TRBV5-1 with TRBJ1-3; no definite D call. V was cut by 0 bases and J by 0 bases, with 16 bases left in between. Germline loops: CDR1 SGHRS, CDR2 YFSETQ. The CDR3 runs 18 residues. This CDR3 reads CASSLDPEYRDSGNTIYF. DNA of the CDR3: TGCGCCAGCAGCTTGGATCCCGAGTACAGAGACTCTGGAAACACCATATATTTT.

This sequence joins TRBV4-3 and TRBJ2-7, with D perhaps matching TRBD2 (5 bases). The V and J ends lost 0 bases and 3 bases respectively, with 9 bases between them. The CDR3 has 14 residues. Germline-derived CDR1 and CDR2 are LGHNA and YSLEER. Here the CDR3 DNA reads TGCGCCAGCAGCCAAGACAGCGGTCACTACGAGCAGTACTTC. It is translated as CASSQDSGHYEQYF.

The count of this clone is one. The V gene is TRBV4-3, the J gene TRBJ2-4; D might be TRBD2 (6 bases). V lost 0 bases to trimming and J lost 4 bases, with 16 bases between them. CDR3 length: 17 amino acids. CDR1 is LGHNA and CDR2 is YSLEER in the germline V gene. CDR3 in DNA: TGCGCCAGCAGCCAAGATAGGGCGGAGGGCCCTAAAAACATTCAGTACTTC. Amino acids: CASSQDRAEGPKNIQYF.